These T cell receptor beta chains were read from a single sample in a study of T cells in Graves' hyperthyroidism and ophthalmopathy. TCRdb reprocessed the multiplex PCR reads via MiXCR and lists one record per CDR3 protein. The profile covers roughly 500,000 distinct CDR3 sequences, with about 15% appearing a single time and more than 5% taken by the ten largest. The sample taken for sequencing was blood. The receptors here all came from a woman in her twenties or thirties with Graves' hyperthyroidism that later progressed to Graves' ophthalmopathy. Both conserved end residues are part of each CDR3. The D gene is left open where the match is weak. Some rows mark clone size as missing; the rest say once, few, many or name a class of expanded clone.

TRBV14	TRBJ2-3	many	-	CASSQVRLATYTDTQYF	TGTGCCAGCAGCCAAGTTAGGCTAGCGACCTACACAGATACGCAGTATTTT
TRBV19	TRBJ1-1	many	TRBD1	CASSMGPGQGLGTEAFF	TGTGCCAGTAGTATGGGCCCCGGACAGGGGCTGGGCACTGAAGCTTTCTTT
TRBV28	TRBJ1-5	many	TRBD1	CASSSGQGDNQPQHF	TGTGCCAGCAGCTCGGGGCAGGGGGACAATCAGCCCCAGCATTTT
TRBV28	TRBJ1-5	many	-	CASGSGNQPQHF	TGTGCCAGCGGAAGCGGCAATCAGCCCCAGCATTTT
TRBV14	TRBJ1-1	many	-	CASSQEVRAEAFF	TGTGCCAGCAGCCAAGAAGTCCGGGCTGAAGCTTTCTTT
TRBV6-5	TRBJ2-3	many	-	CASSYSGYTDTQYF	TGTGCCAGCAGTTACTCAGGGTACACAGATACGCAGTATTTT
TRBV27	TRBJ1-1	many	TRBD1	CASSFRTGQGAVAEAFF	TGTGCCAGCAGTTTCCGCACTGGACAGGGGGCAGTCGCTGAAGCTTTCTTT
TRBV3-1	TRBJ1-1	-	-	CASSQGVTTSTEAFF	TGTGCCAGCAGCCAAGGGGTCACGACGAGCACTGAAGCTTTCTTT
TRBV5-1	TRBJ2-7	-	TRBD1	CASSPGGQAAYEQYF	TGCGCCAGCAGTCCCGGGGGACAGGCAGCCTACGAGCAGTACTTC
TRBV5-1	TRBJ2-2	few	TRBD1	CASSLPGGTGELFF	TGCGCCAGCAGCTTGCCAGGGGGAACCGGGGAGCTGTTTTTT
TRBV7-9	TRBJ2-1	many	-	CASSPNLANPRDEQFF	TGTGCCAGCAGTCCTAATCTAGCGAACCCTAGGGATGAGCAGTTCTTC
TRBV2	TRBJ1-3	many	-	CASSEARGAHSGNTIYF	TGTGCCAGCAGTGAAGCTAGAGGGGCCCACTCTGGAAACACCATATATTTT
TRBV6-1	TRBJ1-2	many	TRBD1	CASSRTGAGNYGYTF	TGTGCCAGCAGTCGGACAGGGGCTGGGAACTATGGCTACACCTTC
TRBV29-1	TRBJ2-2	few	TRBD2	CSVLNMGLAGYSATPGELFF	TGCAGCGTCCTAAATATGGGACTAGCGGGATACTCTGCAACACCGGGGGAGCTGTTTTTT
TRBV7-3	TRBJ1-1	-	TRBD1	CASSQTTGGLAFF	TGTGCCAGCAGTCAAACAACAGGGGGGTTAGCTTTCTTT
TRBV10-3	TRBJ1-2	many	-	CAISEEAGNYGYTF	TGTGCCATCAGTGAGGAAGCAGGGAACTATGGCTACACCTTC
TRBV29-1	TRBJ1-1	many	-	CSVVGYEAFF	TGCAGCGTTGTTGGGTACGAAGCTTTCTTT
TRBV20-1	TRBJ2-5	many	TRBD2	CSARVVAGGETQYF	TGCAGTGCTAGAGTGGTAGCGGGAGGTGAGACCCAGTACTTC
TRBV24-1	TRBJ2-5	many	-	CATSDSATRGETQYF	TGTGCCACCAGTGATTCCGCCACTAGAGGAGAGACCCAGTACTTC
TRBV20-1	TRBJ1-1	few	TRBD1	CSARATTGMNTEASF	TGCAGTGCTAGAGCCACGACAGGGATGAACACTGAAGCTTCCTTT
TRBV5-6	TRBJ1-3	-	-	CASSALWRSGNTIYF	TGTGCCAGCAGCGCCTTATGGCGCTCTGGAAACACCATATATTTT
TRBV7-8	TRBJ2-1	few	TRBD2	CASSLAMGLAARNEQFF	TGTGCCAGCAGCTTAGCGATGGGACTAGCCGCCCGCAATGAGCAGTTCTTC
TRBV7-9	TRBJ2-1	-	-	CANSAGSLTYNEQFF	TGTGCCAACAGCGCAGGGAGTTTGACCTACAATGAGCAGTTCTTC
TRBV2	TRBJ2-5	many	-	CASSPETQYF	TGTGCCAGCAGCCCAGAGACCCAGTACTTC
TRBV6-5	TRBJ1-2	many	-	CASSYDGEFYGYTF	TGTGCCAGCAGTTACGACGGTGAATTCTATGGCTACACCTTC
TRBV27	TRBJ2-3	many	TRBD1	CASSFLRTGGTDTQYF	TGTGCCAGCAGTTTTCTCAGGACAGGGGGGACAGATACGCAGTATTTT
TRBV5-1	TRBJ1-2	few	TRBD1	CASSSSLYTGDYGYTF	TGCGCCAGCAGCTCCTCTCTCTATACAGGGGACTATGGCTACACCTTC
TRBV2	TRBJ2-2	many	-	CGFTGPGAGELFF	TGTGGCTTCACGGGACCTGGGGCCGGGGAGCTGTTTTTT
TRBV27	TRBJ1-5	many	TRBD1	CASTLTGTGEAQPQHF	TGTGCCAGCACCCTCACCGGGACAGGGGAGGCTCAGCCCCAGCATTTT
TRBV7-2	TRBJ2-7	many	TRBD1	CASSTRQGGTYEQYF	TGTGCCAGCAGCACCAGACAGGGGGGAACCTACGAGCAGTACTTC
TRBV6-5	TRBJ2-5	many	TRBD2	CASSYSGRGSYQETQYF	TGTGCCAGCAGTTACTCAGGGCGGGGGTCGTACCAAGAGACCCAGTACTTC
TRBV18	TRBJ2-1	many	TRBD2	CASSPPAGTSGINEQFF	TGTGCCAGCTCACCCCCTGCCGGGACTAGCGGGATAAATGAGCAGTTCTTC
TRBV10-3	TRBJ2-3	few	TRBD2	CAISKRDGTDTQYF	TGTGCCATCAGTAAGCGGGATGGCACAGATACGCAGTATTTT
TRBV30	TRBJ1-1	-	-	CAWRPGIMNTEAFF	TGTGCCTGGAGGCCAGGAATCATGAACACTGAAGCTTTCTTT
TRBV5-6	TRBJ1-4	many	-	CASSQPGASNEKLFF	TGTGCCAGCAGCCAACCCGGGGCCTCTAATGAAAAACTGTTTTTT
TRBV27	TRBJ2-2	many	-	CASSPWTAGELFF	TGTGCCAGCAGTCCGTGGACAGCCGGGGAGCTGTTTTTT
TRBV12-3/TRBV12-4	TRBJ1-5	many	-	CASSSESYSNQPQHF	TGTGCCAGCAGTTCGGAGTCCTATAGCAATCAGCCCCAGCATTTT
TRBV19	TRBJ1-4	-	-	CASVGAFREKLFF	TGTGCCAGTGTAGGGGCGTTCCGCGAAAAACTGTTTTTT
TRBV12-3/TRBV12-4	TRBJ2-1	many	TRBD1	CASSFSGTGGRGLGYNEQFF	TGTGCCAGCAGTTTTAGCGGGACAGGGGGAAGGGGACTAGGATACAATGAGCAGTTCTTC
TRBV28	TRBJ1-2	many	TRBD1	CASSGTVRYGYTF	TGTGCCAGCAGTGGGACAGTGCGTTATGGCTACACCTTC
TRBV6-5	TRBJ1-3	many	-	CASSYRGTGGNTIYF	TGTGCCAGCAGTTACAGAGGAACCGGTGGAAACACCATATATTTT
TRBV27	TRBJ2-3	many	-	CASSPIYLGTDTQYF	TGTGCCAGCAGCCCGATCTATTTAGGCACAGATACGCAGTATTTT
TRBV12-5	TRBJ1-5	many	TRBD1	CASGLVLGTGHQPQHF	TGTGCTAGTGGTTTGGTACTGGGGACAGGACATCAGCCCCAGCATTTT
TRBV5-1	TRBJ2-1	few	TRBD2	CASSLTGTSGFNEQFF	TGCGCCAGCAGCCTGACTGGGACTAGCGGATTCAATGAGCAGTTCTTC
TRBV18	TRBJ2-7	-	TRBD2	CASSWERETSEQYF	TGTGCCAGCTCGTGGGAGCGGGAGACCTCCGAGCAGTACTTC
TRBV19	TRBJ1-1	many	TRBD1	CASSAQGASTEAFF	TGTGCCAGTAGTGCTCAGGGGGCTAGCACTGAAGCTTTCTTT
TRBV19	TRBJ1-1	few	-	CASSIRGDSEAFF	TGTGCCAGTAGTATAAGAGGGGATTCTGAAGCTTTCTTT
TRBV20-1	TRBJ2-7	many	TRBD2	CSASPGTSGSSEQYF	TGCAGTGCTAGCCCCGGGACTAGCGGGAGCAGTGAGCAGTACTTC
TRBV7-8	TRBJ1-3	many	-	CASRPGGPGNTIYF	TGTGCCAGCAGGCCGGGAGGTCCCGGAAACACCATATATTTT
TRBV7-2	TRBJ1-1	few	TRBD1	CASSKPGQGLPLNTEAFF	TGTGCCAGCAGCAAACCGGGACAGGGGCTTCCCCTGAACACTGAAGCTTTCTTT
TRBV2	TRBJ1-2	-	-	CASSEQGNLYGYTF	TGTGCCAGCAGTGAACAGGGGAACCTCTATGGCTACACCTTC
TRBV11-2	TRBJ2-3	-	TRBD2	CASSQQGLAVTDTQYF	TGTGCCAGCAGCCAGCAGGGACTAGCGGTCACAGATACGCAGTATTTT
TRBV18	TRBJ2-5	many	TRBD1	CASSPTQGETQYF	TGTGCCAGCTCACCAACACAGGGGGAGACCCAGTACTTC
TRBV9	TRBJ2-1	many	TRBD1	CASSVATGPYNEQFF	TGTGCCAGCAGCGTAGCGACAGGGCCCTACAATGAGCAGTTCTTC
TRBV19	TRBJ2-6	few	-	CASSINRNSGANVLTF	TGTGCCAGTAGTATAAACAGAAACTCTGGGGCCAACGTCCTGACTTTC
TRBV6-1	TRBJ2-7	-	-	CASSDLAYEQYF	TGTGCCAGCAGTGACCTGGCCTACGAGCAGTACTTC
TRBV28	TRBJ1-5	-	-	CASSLEGTQHF	TGTGCCAGCAGTTTGGAGGGTACCCAGCATTTT
TRBV18	TRBJ2-4	many	TRBD1	CASSPRTGADGIQYF	TGTGCCAGCTCACCACGGACAGGGGCGGACGGCATTCAGTACTTC